At least ten counts were recorded for the clone carrying this T cell receptor (beta chain). TCRdb independently ran MiXCR on the 5' RACE reads; one entry per CDR3 protein. The data hold about 81,000 distinct CDR3 sequences, with roughly 25% observed a single time. This entry comes from a study of T-cell memory formation after mild COVID-19. Material: PBMCs or a T cell subset sorted from them (not recorded which). This TCR was sampled from a man aged 18 to 30 who had mild COVID-19 (a few samples of this study predate the infection). Cell type and time point are not known.

CDR3 loop: CSANHPYGGSYNEQFF. The DNA for the CDR3 is TGCAGTGCGAACCACCCCTACGGGGGCTCCTACAATGAGCAGTTCTTC. The chain is built from TRBV20-1 and TRBJ2-1, with D tentatively TRBD2 (6 bases). V was pared by 6 bases and J by 0 bases, with 18 bases between. CDR1 and CDR2 from the germline V gene are DFQATT and SNEGSKA (reference sequence). CDR3 length: 16 residues.